This passage covers 9 T cell receptor beta chains from one sample sequenced in a study of blood T cell repertoires in COVID-19. The data were produced by immunoSEQ multiplex PCR, yet TCRdb's version contains in-frame clones alone and is incomplete. The sample has 300,000 or so clones; about 87% are singletons. The material sequenced was peripheral blood. These receptors came from a man between 65 and 85 years old with acute or convalescent COVID-19.

The gene calls are TRBV7-8 and TRBJ2-7; a weak D match, TRBD1 (6 bases). This CDR3 region has 14 residues. CDR1 is SGHVS and CDR2 is FQNEAQ in the germline V gene. The ends were cut back, 5 bases at V and 3 bases at J, with 14 bases in the middle. The CDR3 DNA is TGTGCCAGCAGCGCTACAGGGCCCCACTACGAGCAGTACTTC. It specifies CASSATGPHYEQYF.

V and J are TRBV19 and TRBJ2-1, with TRBD2 identical over 16 bases. J lost 8 bases, V lost 4 bases, and 5 bases had no gene match. The CDR3 is 16 residues long. Germline CDR1 reads LNHDA; CDR2 reads SQIVND (reference sequence). CDR3 coding DNA: TGTGCCAGTAGTAAGGGACTAGCGGGAGGGCAACATGAGCAGTTCTTC. Its translation: CASSKGLAGGQHEQFF.

This chain links TRBV14 with TRBJ2-7; 9 bases are shared with TRBD1. From germline, CDR1 is SGHDN and CDR2 FVKESK. Trimming took 1 base from V and 4 from J; bases not matched to a gene: 8. This CDR3 contains 16 residues. The CDR3 region has the DNA TGTGCCAGCAGCCAAGGCCGTGGGACAGGGATATACGAGCAGTACTTC. Its translation is CASSQGRGTGIYEQYF.

This clone was detected once. The chain has TRBV2 and TRBJ1-6, with 9 bases matching TRBD1. The V and J ends lost 5 bases and 6 bases, in that order; junction bases with no gene match: 5. Germline V gives CDR1 SNHLY, CDR2 FYNNEI. The CDR3 sequence is 15 residues long. CDR3 coding DNA: TGTGCCAGCAGTACAGGGGGCGGGATTAATTCACCCCTCCACTTT. Amino acid sequence: CASSTGGGINSPLHF.

The chain combines TRBV3-1 (or the pseudogene TRBV3-2) with TRBJ2-5, with TRBD2 matching over 12 bases. Germline V gene sequence: CDR1 LGHDT, CDR2 YNNKEL (reference sequence). V trimming: 5 bases; J trimming: 5 bases; junction bases outside the gene matches: 6. This CDR3 has 15 amino acids. CDR3 residues: CASSSSGGALETQYF. In nucleotides, the CDR3 is TGTGCCAGCAGCTCTAGCGGGGGGGCTCTGGAGACCCAGTACTTC.

V usage is TRBV4-1 and J usage is TRBJ1-5; D possibly corresponds to TRBD1 (5 bases). CDR1 is MGHRA, CDR2 YSYEKL, per germline. The CDR3 covers 15 residues. The germline V and J ends were trimmed by 0 bases and 6 bases, with 12 bases remaining between them. CDR3 region: CASSQEGGGGQPQHF. In DNA form, the CDR3 reads TGCGCCAGCAGCCAAGAGGGGGGTGGGGGTCAGCCCCAGCATTTT.

This rearrangement joins TRBV4-3 to TRBJ2-1; D call uncertain. Trimming cost V 0 bases and J 5 bases, with 11 bases left between them. There are 15 residues in the CDR3. Germline-derived CDR1 and CDR2 are LGHNA and YSLEER. CDR3 region: CASSQERRPHNEQFF. The CDR3 nucleotides read TGCGCCAGCAGCCAAGAGAGGCGACCCCACAATGAGCAGTTCTTC.

In this sample, this clone turned up a few times. The chain links TRBV6-2 or TRBV6-3 to TRBJ1-2; perhaps TRBD1 as D (5 bases). The germline V and J ends were trimmed by 5 bases and 5 bases, with 9 bases remaining between them. This CDR3 is 12 amino acids long. Looked up from germline, CDR1 is MNHEY and CDR2 is SVGEGT. CDR3 nucleotide sequence: TGTGCCAGCAGTACCCCAGGGTATGGCTACACCTTC. Its protein product is CASSTPGYGYTF.

The rearrangement links TRBV5-1 to TRBJ2-5; 13 bases line up with TRBD2. Losses at the gene ends were 4 bases for V and 5 bases for J; bases not matched to a gene: 8. Germline CDR1 and CDR2: SGHRS and YFSETQ. CDR3 size: 16 residues. The CDR3 DNA reads as TGCGCCAGCAGCCCCGGACTAGCGGGGGCCTGGGAGACCCAGTACTTC. This sequence encodes CASSPGLAGAWETQYF. Together with reference TRBV5-1 and TRBJ2-5, the CDR3 gives the full variable domain: KAGVTQTPRYLIKTRGQQVTLSCSPISGHRSVSWYQQTPGQGLQFLFEYFSETQRNKGNFPGRFSGRQFSNSRSEMNVSTLELGDSALYLCASSPGLAGAWETQYFGPGTRLLVL.